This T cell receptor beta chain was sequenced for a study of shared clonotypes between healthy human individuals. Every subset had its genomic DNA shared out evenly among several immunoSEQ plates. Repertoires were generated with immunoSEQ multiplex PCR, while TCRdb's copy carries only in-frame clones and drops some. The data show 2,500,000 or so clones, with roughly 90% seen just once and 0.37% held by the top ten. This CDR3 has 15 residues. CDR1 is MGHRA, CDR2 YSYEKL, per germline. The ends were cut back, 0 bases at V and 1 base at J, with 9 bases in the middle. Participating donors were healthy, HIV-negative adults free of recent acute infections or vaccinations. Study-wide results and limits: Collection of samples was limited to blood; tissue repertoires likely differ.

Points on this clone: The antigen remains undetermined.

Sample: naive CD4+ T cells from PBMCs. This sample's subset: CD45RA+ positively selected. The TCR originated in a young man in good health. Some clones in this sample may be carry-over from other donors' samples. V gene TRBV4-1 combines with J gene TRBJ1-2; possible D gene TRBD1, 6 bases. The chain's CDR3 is CASSQDRTVNYGYTF. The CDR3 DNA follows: TGCGCCAGCAGCCAAGATAGGACAGTTAACTATGGCTACACCTTC.